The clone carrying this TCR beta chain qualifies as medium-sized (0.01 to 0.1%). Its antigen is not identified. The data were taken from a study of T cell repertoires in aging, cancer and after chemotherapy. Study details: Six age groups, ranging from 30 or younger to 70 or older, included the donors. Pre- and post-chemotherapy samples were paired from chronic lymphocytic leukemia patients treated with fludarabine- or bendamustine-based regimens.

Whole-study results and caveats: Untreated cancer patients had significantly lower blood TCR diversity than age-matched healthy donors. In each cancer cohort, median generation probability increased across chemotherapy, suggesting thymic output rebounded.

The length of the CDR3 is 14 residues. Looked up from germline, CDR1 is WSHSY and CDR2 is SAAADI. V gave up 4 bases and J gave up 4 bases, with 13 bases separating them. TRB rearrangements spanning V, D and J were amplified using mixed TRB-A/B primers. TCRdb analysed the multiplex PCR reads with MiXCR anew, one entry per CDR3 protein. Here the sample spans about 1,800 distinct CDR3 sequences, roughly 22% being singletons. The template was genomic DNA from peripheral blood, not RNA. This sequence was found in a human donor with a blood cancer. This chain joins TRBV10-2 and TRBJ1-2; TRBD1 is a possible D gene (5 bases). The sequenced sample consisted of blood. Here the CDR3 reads CASSGAGSSYGYTF. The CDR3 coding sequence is TGCGCCAGCAGTGGCGCAGGGAGCAGCTATGGCTACACCTTC.